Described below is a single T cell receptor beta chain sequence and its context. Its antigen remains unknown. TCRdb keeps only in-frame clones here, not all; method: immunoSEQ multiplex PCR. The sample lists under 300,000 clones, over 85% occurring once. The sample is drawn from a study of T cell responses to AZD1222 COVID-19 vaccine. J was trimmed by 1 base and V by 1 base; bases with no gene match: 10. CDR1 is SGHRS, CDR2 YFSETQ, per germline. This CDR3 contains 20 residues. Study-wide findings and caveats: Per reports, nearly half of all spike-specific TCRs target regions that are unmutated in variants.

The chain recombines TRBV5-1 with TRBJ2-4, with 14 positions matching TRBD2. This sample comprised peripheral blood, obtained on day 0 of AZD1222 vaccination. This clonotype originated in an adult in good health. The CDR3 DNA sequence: TGCGCCAGCAGCTTGACGGGACTAGCGGGAGTGGAGTTCGCCAAAAACATTCAGTACTTC. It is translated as CASSLTGLAGVEFAKNIQYF.